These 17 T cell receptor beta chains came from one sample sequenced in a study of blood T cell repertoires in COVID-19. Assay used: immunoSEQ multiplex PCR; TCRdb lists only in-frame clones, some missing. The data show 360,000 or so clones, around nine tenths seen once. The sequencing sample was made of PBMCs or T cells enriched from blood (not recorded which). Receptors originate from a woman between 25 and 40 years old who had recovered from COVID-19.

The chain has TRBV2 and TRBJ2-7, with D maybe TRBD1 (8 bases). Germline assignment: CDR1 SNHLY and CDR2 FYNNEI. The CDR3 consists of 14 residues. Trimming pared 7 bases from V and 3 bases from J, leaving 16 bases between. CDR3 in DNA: TGTGCCAGCATTCTGGACAGGGACTACTACGAGCAGTACTTC. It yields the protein CASILDRDYYEQYF.

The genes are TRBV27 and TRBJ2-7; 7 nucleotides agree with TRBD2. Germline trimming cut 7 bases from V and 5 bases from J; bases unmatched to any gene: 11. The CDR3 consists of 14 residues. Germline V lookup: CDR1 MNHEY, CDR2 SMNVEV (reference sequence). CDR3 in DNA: TGTGCCAGCACTCCAACGGGACTATCCAACGAGCAGTACTTC. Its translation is CASTPTGLSNEQYF.

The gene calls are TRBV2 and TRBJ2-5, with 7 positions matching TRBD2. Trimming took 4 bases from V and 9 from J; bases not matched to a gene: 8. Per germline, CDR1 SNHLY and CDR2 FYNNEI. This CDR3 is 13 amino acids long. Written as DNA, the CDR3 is TGTGCCAGCAGTGGTCAGGAACGGGGGGCCCAGTACTTC. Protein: CASSGQERGAQYF. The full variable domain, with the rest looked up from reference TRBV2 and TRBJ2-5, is EPEVTQTPSHQVTQMGQEVILRCVPISNHLYFYWYRQILGQKVEFLVSFYNNEISEKSEIFDDQFSVERPDGSNFTLKIRSTKLEDSAMYFCASSGQERGAQYFGPGTRLLVL.

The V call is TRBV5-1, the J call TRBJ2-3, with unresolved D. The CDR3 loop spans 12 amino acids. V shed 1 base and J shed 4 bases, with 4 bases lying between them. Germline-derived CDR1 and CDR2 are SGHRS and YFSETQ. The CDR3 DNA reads TGCGCCAGCAGCTTGCCAGCAGATACGCAGTATTTT. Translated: CASSLPADTQYF.

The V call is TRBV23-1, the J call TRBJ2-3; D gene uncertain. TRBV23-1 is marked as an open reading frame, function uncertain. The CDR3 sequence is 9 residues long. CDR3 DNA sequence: TGCGCGAAACGGGATACGCAGTATTTT. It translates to CAKRDTQYF.

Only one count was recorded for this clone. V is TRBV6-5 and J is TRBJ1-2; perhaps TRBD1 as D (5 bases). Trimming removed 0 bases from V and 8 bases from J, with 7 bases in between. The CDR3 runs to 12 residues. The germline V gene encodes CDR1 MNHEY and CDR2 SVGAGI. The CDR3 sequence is CASSYSGGGYTF. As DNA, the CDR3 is TGTGCCAGCAGTTACTCGGGGGGAGGCTACACCTTC.

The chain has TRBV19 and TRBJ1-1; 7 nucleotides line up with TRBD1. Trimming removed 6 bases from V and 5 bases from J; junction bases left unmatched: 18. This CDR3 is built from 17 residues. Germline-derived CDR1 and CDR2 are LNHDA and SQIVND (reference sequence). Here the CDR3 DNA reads TGTGCCAGTAGGGACCCGGGACACAGCAGGGGGGAAACTGAAGCTTTCTTT. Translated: CASRDPGHSRGETEAFF.

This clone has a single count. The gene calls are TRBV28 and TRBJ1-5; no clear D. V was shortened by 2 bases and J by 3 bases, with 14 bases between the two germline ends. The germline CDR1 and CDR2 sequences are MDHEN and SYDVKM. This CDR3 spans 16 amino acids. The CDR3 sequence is CASSLNPPRFNQPQHF. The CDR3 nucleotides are TGTGCCAGCAGTTTAAATCCCCCCAGGTTCAATCAGCCCCAGCATTTT.

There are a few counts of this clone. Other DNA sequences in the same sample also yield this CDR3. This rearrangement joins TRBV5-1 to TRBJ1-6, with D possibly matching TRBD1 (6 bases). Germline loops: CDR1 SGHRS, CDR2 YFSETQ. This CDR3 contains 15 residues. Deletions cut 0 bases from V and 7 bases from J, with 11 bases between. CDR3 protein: CASSLDGQGNSPLHF. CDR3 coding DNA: TGCGCCAGCAGCTTGGATGGGCAGGGGAATTCACCCCTCCACTTT. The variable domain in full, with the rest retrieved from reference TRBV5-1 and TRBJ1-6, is KAGVTQTPRYLIKTRGQQVTLSCSPISGHRSVSWYQQTPGQGLQFLFEYFSETQRNKGNFPGRFSGRQFSNSRSEMNVSTLELGDSALYLCASSLDGQGNSPLHFGNGTRLTVT.

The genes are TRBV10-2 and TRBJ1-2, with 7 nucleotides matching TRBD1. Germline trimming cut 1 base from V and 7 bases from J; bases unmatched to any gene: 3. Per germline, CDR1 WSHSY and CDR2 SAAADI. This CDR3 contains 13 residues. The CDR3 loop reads CASSEFGTAGYTF. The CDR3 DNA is TGCGCCAGCAGTGAGTTTGGGACAGCTGGCTACACCTTC.

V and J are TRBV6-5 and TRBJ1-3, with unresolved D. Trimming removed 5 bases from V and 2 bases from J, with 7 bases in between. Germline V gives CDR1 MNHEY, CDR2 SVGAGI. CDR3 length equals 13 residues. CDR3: CASSPDAGNTIYF. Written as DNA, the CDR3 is TGTGCCAGCAGTCCAGATGCTGGAAACACCATATATTTT.

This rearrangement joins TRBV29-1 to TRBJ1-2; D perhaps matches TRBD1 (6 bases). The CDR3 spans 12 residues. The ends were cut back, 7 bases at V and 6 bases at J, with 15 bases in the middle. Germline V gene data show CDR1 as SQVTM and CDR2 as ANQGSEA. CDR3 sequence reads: CSAPRGGNGYTF. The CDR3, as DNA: TGCAGCGCCCCCCGAGGGGGAAATGGCTACACCTTC.

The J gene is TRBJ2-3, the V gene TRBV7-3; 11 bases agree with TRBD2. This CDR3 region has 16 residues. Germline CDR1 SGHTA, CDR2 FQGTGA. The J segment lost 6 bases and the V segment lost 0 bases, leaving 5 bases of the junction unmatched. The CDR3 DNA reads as TGTGCCAGCAGCTTAACCCTAGCGGGGGGTCTGGATACGCAGTATTTT. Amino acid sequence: CASSLTLAGGLDTQYF.

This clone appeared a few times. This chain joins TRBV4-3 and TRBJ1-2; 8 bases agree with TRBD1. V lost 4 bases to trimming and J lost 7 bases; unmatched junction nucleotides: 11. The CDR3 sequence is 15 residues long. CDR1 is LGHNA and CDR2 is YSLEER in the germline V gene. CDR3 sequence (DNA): TGCGCCAGCAGCCGGACGCGACAGGGGCGTAGTGGCTACACCTTC. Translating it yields CASSRTRQGRSGYTF.

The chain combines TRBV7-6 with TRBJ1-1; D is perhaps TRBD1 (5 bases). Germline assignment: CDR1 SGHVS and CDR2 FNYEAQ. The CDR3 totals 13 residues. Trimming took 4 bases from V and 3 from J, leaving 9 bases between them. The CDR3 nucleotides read TGTGCCAGCAGCTCAGGGAAGTACACTGAAGCTTTCTTT. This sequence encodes CASSSGKYTEAFF.

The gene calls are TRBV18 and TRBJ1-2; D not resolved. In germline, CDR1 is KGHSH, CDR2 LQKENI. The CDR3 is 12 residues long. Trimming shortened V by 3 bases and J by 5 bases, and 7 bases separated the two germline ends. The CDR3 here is CASSPDMYGYTF. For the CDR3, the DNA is TGTGCCAGCTCACCCGACATGTATGGCTACACCTTC.

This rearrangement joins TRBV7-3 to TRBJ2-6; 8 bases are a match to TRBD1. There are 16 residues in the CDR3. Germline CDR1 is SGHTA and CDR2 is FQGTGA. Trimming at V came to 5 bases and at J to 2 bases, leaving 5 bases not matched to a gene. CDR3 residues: CASSPGQGAGANVLTF. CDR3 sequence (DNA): TGTGCCAGCAGCCCTGGACAGGGTGCTGGGGCCAACGTCCTGACTTTC.